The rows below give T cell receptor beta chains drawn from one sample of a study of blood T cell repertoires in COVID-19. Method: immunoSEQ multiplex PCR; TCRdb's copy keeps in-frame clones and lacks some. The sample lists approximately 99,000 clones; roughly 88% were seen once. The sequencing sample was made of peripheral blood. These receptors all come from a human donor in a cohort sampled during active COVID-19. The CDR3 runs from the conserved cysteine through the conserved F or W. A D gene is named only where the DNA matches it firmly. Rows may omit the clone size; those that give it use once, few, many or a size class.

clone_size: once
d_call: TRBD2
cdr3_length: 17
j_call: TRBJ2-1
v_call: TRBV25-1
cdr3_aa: CASSEIEREHTYNEQFF

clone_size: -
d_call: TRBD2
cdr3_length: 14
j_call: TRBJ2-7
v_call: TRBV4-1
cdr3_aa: CASSQLAGSYEQYF

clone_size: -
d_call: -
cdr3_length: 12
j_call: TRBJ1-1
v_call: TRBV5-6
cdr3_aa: CASSWARASEFF

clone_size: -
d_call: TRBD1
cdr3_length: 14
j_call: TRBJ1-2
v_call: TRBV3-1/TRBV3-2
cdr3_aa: CASSVDRGGYGYTF

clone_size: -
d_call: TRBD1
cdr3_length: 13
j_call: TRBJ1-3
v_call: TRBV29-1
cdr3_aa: CSVYDRAGNTIYF

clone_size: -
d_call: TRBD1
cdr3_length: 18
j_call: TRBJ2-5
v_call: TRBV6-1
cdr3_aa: CASSAEGTGRGNQETQYF

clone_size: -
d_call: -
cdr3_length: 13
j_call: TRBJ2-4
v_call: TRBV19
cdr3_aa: CASSTGTKNIQYF

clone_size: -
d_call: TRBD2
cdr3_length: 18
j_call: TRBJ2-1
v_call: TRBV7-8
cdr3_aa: CASRLNRLAGGRGDEQFF

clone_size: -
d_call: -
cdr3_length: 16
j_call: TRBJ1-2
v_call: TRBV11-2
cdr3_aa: CASSLEPTGRNYGYTF

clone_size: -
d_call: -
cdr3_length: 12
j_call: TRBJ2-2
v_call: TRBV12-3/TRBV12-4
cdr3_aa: CASSLNGGELFF

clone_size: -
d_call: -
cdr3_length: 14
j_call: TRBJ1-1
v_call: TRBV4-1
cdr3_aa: CASSLLQLNTEAFF

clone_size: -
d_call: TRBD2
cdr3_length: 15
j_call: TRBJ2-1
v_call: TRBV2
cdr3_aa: CASSGGTSGRNEQFF

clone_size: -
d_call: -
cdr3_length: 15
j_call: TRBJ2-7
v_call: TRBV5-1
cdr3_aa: CASSSEDSETYEQYF

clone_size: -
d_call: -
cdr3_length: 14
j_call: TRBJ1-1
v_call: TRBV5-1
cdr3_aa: CASSSTEKNTEAFF

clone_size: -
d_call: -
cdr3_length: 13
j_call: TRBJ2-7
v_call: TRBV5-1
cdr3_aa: CASSLTLGYEQYF

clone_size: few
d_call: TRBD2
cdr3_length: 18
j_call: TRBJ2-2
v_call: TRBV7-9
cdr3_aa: CASNPWVAGDQYTGELFF

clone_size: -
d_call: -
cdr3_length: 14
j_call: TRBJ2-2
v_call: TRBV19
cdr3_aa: CASIGGPLPGELFF

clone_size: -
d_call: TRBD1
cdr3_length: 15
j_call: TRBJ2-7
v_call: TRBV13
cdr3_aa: CASSPRTGSSYEQYF

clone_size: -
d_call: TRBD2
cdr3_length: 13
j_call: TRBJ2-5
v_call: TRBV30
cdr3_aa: CASSRGTAETQYF

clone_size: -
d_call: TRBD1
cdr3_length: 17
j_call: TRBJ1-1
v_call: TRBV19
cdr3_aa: CASRKGTGGAEGTEAFF

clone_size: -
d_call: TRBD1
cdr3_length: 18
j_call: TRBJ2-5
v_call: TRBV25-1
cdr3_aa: CASTPRTGTGALQETQYF

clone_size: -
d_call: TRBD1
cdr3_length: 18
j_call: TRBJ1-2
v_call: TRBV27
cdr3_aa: CASSHTGTGGGFHYGYTF

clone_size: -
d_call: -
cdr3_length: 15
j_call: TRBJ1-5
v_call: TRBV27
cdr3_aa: CASRIGQGFAQPQHF

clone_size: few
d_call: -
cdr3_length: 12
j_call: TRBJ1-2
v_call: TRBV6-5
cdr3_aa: CASRTGDYGYTF

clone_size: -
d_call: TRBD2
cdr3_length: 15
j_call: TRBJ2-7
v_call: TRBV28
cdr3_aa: CASSRSTSGSDEQYF

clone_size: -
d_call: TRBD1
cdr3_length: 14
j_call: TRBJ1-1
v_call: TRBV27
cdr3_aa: CASSWGQGGTEAFF

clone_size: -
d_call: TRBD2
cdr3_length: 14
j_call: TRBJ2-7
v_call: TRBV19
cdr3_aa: CASSIGGSSYEQYF

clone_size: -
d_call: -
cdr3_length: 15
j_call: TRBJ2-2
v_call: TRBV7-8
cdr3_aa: CASSLGGRGTGELFF

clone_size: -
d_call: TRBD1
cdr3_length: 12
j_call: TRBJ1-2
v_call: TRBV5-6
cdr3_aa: CASSSGQGASYF

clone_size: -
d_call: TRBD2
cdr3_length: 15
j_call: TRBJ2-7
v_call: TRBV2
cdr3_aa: CASRPGLAATYEQYF

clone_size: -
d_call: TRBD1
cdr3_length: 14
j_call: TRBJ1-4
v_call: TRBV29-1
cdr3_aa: CSVEAGGRNEKLFF

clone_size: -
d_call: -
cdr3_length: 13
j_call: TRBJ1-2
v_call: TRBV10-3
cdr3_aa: CAISGQANYGYTF

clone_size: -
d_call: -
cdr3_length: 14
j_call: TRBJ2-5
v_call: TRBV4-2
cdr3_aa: CASRLFGSQGTQYF

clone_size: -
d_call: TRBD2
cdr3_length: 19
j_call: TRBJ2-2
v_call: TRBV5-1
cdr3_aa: CASSLAPLGGGAFDGELFF

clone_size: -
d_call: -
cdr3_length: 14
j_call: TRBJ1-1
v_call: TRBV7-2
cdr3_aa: CASSLVARGTEAFF

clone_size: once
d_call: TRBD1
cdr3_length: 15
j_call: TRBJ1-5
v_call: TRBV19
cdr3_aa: CASTNTGVGNQPQHF

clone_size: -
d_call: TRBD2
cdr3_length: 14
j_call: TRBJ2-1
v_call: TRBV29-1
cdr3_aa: CSVRTSGSTDEQFF

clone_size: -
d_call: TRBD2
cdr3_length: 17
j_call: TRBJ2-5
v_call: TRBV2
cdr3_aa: CASSSLWTSASQETQYF

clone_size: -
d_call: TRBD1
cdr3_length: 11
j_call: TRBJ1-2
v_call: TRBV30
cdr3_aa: CAWSYRGRYTF

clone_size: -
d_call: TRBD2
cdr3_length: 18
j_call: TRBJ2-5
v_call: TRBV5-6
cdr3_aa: CASSFPGLAEPGQETQYF

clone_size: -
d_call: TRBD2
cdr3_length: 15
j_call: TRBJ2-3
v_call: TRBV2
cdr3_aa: CASSGLAGELDTQYF

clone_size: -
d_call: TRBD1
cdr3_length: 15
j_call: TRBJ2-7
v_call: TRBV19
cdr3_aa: CASSPTGGSSYEQYF

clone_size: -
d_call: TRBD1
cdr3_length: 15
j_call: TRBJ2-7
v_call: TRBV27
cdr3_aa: CASSFSGQGAYEQYF

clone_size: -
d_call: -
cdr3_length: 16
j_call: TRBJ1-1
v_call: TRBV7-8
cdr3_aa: CASSLAPEGLNTEAFF

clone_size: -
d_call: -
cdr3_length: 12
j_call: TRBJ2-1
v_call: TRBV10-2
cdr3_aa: CASRGGYNEQFF

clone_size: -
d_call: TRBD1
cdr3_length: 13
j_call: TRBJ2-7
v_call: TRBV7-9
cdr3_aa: CASSTRDSYEQYF

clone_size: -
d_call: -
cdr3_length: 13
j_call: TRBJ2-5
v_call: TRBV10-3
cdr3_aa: CAISEQGEETQYF

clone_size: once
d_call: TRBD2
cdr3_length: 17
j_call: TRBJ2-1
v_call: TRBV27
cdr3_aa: CASSPTRLAGAYNEQFF

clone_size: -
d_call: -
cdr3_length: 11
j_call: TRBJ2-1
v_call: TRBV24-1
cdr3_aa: CATSGGQGQFF

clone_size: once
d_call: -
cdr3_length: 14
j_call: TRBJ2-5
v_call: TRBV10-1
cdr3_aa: CASSRTAEQETQYF

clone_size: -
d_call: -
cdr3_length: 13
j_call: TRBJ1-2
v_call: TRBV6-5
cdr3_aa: CASRMGQFYGYTF

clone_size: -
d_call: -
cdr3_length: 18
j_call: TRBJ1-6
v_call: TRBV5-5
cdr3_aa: CASSQTAPSGYYNSPLHF

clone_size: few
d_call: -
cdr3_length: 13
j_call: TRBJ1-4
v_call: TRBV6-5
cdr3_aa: CASTGGSGEKLFF

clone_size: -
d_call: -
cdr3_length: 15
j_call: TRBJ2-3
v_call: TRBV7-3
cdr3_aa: CASSATSLGADTQYF

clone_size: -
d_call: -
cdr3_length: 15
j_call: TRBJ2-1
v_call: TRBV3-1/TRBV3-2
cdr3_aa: CASSPGTPAYNEQFF

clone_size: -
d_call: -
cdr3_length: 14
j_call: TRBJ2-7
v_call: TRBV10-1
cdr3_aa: CASSESPLPYEQYF

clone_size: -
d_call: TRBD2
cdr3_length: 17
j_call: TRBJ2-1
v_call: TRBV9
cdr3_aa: CASSSGLASSSYNEQFF

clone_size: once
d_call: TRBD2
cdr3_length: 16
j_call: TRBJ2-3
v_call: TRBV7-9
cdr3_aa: CASSLAPAGGTDTQYF

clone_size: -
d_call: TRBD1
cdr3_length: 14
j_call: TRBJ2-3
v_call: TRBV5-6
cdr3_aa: CASSLGQGKDTQYF

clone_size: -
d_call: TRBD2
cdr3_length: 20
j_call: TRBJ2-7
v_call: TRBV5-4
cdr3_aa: CASSLRRLAGGPPGLEEQYF